One TCR beta chain is described in this entry. Authors' analysis steps: Sequence data from immunoSEQ were junction-only and lacked quality scores; consequently, filtering differed. This table comes from immunoSEQ multiplex PCR, and its TCRdb copy is limited to in-frame clones, with some not included. That table supplies the V and J calls and clone size; D and trimming were determined from the DNA. The sample shows roughly 2.1 million clones, just over 90% of them seen only once. These data are taken from a study of shared clonotypes between healthy human individuals. Trimming cost V 2 bases and J 5 bases, with 14 bases left between them. The CDR3 loop spans 15 amino acids. Germline V gene data show CDR1 as MNHEY and CDR2 as SMNVEV (reference sequence). Naive-designated CD8 cells lacked CD45RO, were positively enriched for CCR7, and omitted terminally differentiated effector memory CD45RA+ cells.

The source of this sequence is a man aged 18 to 35 in good health. Some clones in this sample may be carry-over from other donors' samples. Sequencing was done on a sample of naive CD8+ T cells from PBMCs. This sequence joins TRBV27 and TRBJ2-3; the D is unclear. The CDR3: CASSLSSASGDTQYF. Written as DNA, the CDR3 is TGTGCCAGCAGTTTAAGTTCGGCGTCTGGAGATACGCAGTATTTT.